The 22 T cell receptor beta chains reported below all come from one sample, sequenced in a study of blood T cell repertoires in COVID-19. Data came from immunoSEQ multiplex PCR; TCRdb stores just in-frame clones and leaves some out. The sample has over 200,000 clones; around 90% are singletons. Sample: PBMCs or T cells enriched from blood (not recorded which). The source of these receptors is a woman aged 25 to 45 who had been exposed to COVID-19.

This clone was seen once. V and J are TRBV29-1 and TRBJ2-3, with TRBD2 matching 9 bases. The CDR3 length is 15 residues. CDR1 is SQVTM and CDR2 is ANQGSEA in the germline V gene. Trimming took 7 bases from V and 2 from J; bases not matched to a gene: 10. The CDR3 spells CSGTEGTSSTDTQYF. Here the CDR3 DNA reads TGCAGCGGTACCGAAGGGACTAGCTCCACAGATACGCAGTATTTT.

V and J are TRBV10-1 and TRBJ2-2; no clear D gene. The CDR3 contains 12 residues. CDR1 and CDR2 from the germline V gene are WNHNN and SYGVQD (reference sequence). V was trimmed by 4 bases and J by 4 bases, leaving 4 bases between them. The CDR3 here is CASSGGTGELFF. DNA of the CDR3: TGCGCCAGCAGTGGAGGCACCGGGGAGCTGTTTTTT.

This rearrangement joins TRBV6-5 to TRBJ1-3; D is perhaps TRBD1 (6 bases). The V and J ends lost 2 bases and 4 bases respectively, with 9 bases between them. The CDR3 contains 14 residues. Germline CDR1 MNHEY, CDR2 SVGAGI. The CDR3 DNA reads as TGTGCCAGCAGTTACCAGGGGCCCGGAAACACCATATATTTT. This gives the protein CASSYQGPGNTIYF.

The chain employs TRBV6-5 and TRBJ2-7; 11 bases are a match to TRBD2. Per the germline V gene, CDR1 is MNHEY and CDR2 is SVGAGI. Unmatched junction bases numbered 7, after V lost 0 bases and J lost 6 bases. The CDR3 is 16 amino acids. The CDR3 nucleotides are TGTGCCAGCAGTTACTCGACTGGGCTAGCGGGGGGCGAGCAGTACTTC. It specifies CASSYSTGLAGGEQYF.

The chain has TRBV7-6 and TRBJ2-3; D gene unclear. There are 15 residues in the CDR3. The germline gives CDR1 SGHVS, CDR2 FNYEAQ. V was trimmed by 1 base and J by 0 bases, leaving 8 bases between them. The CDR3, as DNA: TGTGCCAGCAGCTTAGACAGCAGAAGCACAGATACGCAGTATTTT. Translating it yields CASSLDSRSTDTQYF. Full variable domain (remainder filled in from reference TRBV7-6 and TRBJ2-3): GAGVSQSPRYKVTKRGQDVALRCDPISGHVSLYWYRQALGQGPEFLTYFNYEAQQDKSGLPNDRFSAERPEGSISTLTIQRTEQRDSAMYRCASSLDSRSTDTQYFGPGTRLTVL.

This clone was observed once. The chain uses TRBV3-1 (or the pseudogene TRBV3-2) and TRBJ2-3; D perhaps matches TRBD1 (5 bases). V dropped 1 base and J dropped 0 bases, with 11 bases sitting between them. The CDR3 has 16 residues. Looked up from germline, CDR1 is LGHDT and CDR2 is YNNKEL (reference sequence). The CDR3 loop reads CASSQARAPSTDTQYF. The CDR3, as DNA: TGTGCCAGCAGCCAAGCCAGGGCGCCTAGCACAGATACGCAGTATTTT.

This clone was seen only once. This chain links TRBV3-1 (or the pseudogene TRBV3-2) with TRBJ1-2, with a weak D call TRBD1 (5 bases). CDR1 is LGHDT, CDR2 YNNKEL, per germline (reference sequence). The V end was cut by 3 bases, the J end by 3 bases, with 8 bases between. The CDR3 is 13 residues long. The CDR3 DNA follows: TGTGCCAGCAGCCATGGGGCGGACTATGGCTACACCTTC. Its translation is CASSHGADYGYTF.

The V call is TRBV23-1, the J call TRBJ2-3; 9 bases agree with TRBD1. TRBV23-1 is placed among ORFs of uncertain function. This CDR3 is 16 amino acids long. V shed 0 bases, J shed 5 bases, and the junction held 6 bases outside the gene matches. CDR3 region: CASSQSRTGDEDTQYF. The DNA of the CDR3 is TGCGCCAGCAGTCAATCAAGGACAGGGGATGAAGATACGCAGTATTTT.

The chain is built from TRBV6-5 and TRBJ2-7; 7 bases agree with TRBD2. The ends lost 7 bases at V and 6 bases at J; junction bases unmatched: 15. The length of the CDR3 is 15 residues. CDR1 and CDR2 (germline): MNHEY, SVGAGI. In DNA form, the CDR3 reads TGTGCCAGCACCCTGGTGGGCGGGAGAAATCGCGAGCAGTACTTC. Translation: CASTLVGGRNREQYF.

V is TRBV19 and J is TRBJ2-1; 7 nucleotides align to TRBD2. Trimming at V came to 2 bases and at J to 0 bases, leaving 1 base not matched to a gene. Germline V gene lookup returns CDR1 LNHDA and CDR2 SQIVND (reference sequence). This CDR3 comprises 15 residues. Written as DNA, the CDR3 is TGTGCCAGTAGTATACTAGCGGACTCCTACAATGAGCAGTTCTTC. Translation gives CASSILADSYNEQFF.

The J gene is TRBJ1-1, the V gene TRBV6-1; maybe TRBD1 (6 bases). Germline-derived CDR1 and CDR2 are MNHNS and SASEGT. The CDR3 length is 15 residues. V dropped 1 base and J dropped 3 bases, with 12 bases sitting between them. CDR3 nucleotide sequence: TGTGCCAGCAGTGAAGTTTGGGGGCAGGACACTGAAGCTTTCTTT. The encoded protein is CASSEVWGQDTEAFF.

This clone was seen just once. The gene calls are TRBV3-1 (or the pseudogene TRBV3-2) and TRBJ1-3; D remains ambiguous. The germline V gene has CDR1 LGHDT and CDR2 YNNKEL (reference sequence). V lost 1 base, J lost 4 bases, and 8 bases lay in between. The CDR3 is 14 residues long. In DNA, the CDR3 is TGTGCCAGCAGCCAAGTAACAGCAGGAAACACCATATATTTT. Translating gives CASSQVTAGNTIYF.

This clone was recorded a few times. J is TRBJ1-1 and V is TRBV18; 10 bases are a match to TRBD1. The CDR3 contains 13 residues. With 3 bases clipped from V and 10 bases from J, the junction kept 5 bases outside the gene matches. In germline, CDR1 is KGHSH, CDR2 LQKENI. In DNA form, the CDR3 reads TGTGCCAGCTCACCGGGGACAGGGGCGGCAGCTTTCTTT. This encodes CASSPGTGAAAFF.

CDR3 residues: CASSPRRGGELFF. In DNA form, the CDR3 reads TGTGCCAGCAGTCCCCGGAGGGGCGGGGAGCTGTTTTTT. The chain combines TRBV27 with TRBJ2-2; D may be TRBD2 (6 bases). This CDR3 spans 13 amino acids. Germline assignment: CDR1 MNHEY and CDR2 SMNVEV (reference sequence). Trimming removed 5 bases at V and 7 bases at J, with 11 bases between.

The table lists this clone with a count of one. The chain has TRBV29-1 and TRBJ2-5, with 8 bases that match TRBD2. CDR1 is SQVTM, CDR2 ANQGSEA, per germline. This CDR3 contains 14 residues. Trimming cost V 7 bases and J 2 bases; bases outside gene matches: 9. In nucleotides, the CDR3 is TGCAGCGCCATACTAGCGGCCTTACAAGAGACCCAGTACTTC. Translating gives CSAILAALQETQYF. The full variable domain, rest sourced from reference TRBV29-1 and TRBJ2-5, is SAVISQKPSRDICQRGTSLTIQCQVDSQVTMMFWYRQQPGQSLTLIATANQGSEATYESGFVIDKFPISRPNLTFSTLTVSNMSPEDSSIYLCSAILAALQETQYFGPGTRLLVL.

The CDR3 nucleotides read TGCAGCGTTCGCGGACAGGGAGGGGGGGTCGTACCCCCTATGAACACTGAAGCTTTCTTT. This encodes CSVRGQGGGVVPPMNTEAFF. The V call is TRBV29-1, the J call TRBJ1-1; 8 bases match TRBD1. The germline CDR1 and CDR2 sequences are SQVTM and ANQGSEA. The ends lost 5 bases at V and 0 bases at J; junction bases unmatched: 23. The CDR3 sequence is 20 residues long. The entire variable domain, with the rest obtained from reference TRBV29-1 and TRBJ1-1, is as follows: SAVISQKPSRDICQRGTSLTIQCQVDSQVTMMFWYRQQPGQSLTLIATANQGSEATYESGFVIDKFPISRPNLTFSTLTVSNMSPEDSSIYLCSVRGQGGGVVPPMNTEAFFGQGTRLTVV.

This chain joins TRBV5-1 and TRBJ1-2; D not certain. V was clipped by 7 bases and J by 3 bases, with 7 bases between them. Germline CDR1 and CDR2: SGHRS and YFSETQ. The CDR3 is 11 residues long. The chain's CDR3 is CASGSDYGYTF. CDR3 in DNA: TGCGCCAGCGGCTCAGACTATGGCTACACCTTC.

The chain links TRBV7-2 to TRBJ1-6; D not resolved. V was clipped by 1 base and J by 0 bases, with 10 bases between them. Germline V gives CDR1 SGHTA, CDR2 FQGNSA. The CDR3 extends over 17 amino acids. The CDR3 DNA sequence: TGTGCCAGCAGCTTAGTTGCGGGGAGCTCCTATAATTCACCCCTCCACTTT. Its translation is CASSLVAGSSYNSPLHF.

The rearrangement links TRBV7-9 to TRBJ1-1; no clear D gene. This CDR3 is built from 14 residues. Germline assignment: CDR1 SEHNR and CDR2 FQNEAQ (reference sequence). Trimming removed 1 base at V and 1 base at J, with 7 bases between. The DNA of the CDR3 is TGTGCCAGCAGCTTAGGGCCAGGGAACACTGAAGCTTTCTTT. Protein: CASSLGPGNTEAFF.

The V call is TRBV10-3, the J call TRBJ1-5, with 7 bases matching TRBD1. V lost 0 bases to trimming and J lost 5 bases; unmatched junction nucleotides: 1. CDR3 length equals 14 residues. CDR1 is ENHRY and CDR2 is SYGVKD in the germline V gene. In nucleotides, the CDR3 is TGTGCCATCAGTGAGTCAGGGGGCTATCAGCCCCAGCATTTT. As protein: CAISESGGYQPQHF.

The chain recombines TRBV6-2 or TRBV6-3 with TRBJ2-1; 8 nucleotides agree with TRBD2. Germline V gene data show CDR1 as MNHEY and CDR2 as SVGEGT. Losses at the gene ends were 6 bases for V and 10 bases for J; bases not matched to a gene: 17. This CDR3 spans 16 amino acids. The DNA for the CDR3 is TGTGCCAGCAGCGATAAGAGACTCGGACTAGCTCCCGAGCAGTTCTTC. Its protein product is CASSDKRLGLAPEQFF.

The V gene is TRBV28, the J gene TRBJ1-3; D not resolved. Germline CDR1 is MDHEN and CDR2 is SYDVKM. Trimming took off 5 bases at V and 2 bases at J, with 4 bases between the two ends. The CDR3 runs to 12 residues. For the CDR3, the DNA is TGTGCCAGCAGTCCTGCTGGAAACACCATATATTTT. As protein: CASSPAGNTIYF.